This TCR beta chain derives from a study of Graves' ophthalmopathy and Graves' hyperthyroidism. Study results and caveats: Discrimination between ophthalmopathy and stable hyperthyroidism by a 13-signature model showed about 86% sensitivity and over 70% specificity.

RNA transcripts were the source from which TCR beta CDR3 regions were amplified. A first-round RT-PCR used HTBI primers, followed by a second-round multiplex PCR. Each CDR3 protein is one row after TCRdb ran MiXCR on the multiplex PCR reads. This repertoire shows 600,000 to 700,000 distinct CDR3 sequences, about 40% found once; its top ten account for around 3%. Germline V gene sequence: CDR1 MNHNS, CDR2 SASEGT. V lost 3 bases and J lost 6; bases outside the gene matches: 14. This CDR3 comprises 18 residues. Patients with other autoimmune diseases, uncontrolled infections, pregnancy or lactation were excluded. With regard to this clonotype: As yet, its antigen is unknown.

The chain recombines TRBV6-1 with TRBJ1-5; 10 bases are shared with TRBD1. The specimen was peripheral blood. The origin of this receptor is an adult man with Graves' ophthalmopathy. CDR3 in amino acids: CASSDPYGQGGRGQPQHF. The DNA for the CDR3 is TGTGCCAGCAGTGACCCGTATGGACAGGGGGGGAGGGGTCAGCCCCAGCATTTT.